Below, one T cell receptor (beta chain) is given with its context. This record comes from a study of OX40 agonist ivuxolimab in advanced cancers. Whole-study context: Patients with prior anti-PD-1, anti-PD-L1 or anti-CTLA-4 therapy were eligible; about 40% had some.

V lost 1 base, J lost 0 bases, and 8 bases lay in between. The CDR3 is 15 residues long. Per germline, CDR1 MNHEY and CDR2 SMNVEV (reference sequence). Method: immunoSEQ multiplex PCR; TCRdb's copy keeps in-frame clones and lacks some. The sample yields tens of thousands of clones, 90% seen once. The clonotype originates from an adult with an advanced solid tumor such as melanoma, head and neck, liver or kidney cancer. The material was CD4+ or CD8+ T cells sorted from blood, obtained in a trial of the OX40 agonist ivuxolimab. V and J are TRBV27 and TRBJ2-3; D may be TRBD2 (6 bases). CDR3 sequence reads: CASSLLAASTDTQYF. CDR3 in DNA: TGTGCCAGCAGTTTATTAGCGGCAAGCACAGATACGCAGTATTTT.